What follows describes a single T cell receptor beta chain. What it recognizes is unknown. Naive CD8+ T cells showed a CD45RO-CCR7+CD27+CD95- phenotype. Germline-derived CDR1 and CDR2 are SGHNT and YYREEE (reference sequence). The CDR3 is 15 amino acids. The TRB cDNA libraries were prepared by 5' RACE with UMI labels. TCRdb re-called the 5' RACE reads, yielding one record per CDR3 amino acid sequence without DNA. The listing records around 140,000 distinct CDR3 sequences. The data belong to a study of CXCR3-negative and CXCR3-positive naive CD8 T cells. Broader study findings: Naive cells used TRBV-TRBJ genes in much the same way whether CXCR3-negative or CXCR3-positive; memory cells did not.

Specimen: naive CXCR3- CD8+ T cells from blood. The subset: CD45RO-CCR7+CD27+CD95- naive CD8+ T cells lacking CXCR3 (TNR3-). The source of this sequence is a human donor in good health. Some clones in this sample may be carry-over from other donors' samples. This chain joins TRBV5-4 and TRBJ2-1; without DNA, the TCRdb call of TRBD2 cannot be checked. CDR3: CASSFGLAGVFEQFF.